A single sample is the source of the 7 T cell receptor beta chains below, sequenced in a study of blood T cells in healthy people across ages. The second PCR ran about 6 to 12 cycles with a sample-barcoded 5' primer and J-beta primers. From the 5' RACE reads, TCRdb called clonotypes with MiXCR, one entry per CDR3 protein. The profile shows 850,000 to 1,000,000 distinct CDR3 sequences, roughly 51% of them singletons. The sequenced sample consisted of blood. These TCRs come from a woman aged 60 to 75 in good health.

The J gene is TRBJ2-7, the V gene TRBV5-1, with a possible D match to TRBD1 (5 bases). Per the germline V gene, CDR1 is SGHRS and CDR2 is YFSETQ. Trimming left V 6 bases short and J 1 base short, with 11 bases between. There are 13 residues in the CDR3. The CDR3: CASNQGGSYEQYF. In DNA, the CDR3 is TGCGCCAGCAATCAGGGTGGGTCCTACGAGCAGTACTTC.

The DNA of the CDR3 is TGCAGTGAACGGGGCACAGGGGCTAGCACAGATACGCAGTATTTT. Its translation is CSERGTGASTDTQYF. The chain combines TRBV20-1 with TRBJ2-3; 7 bases map to TRBD1. CDR3 size: 15 residues. J was trimmed by 0 bases and V by 7 bases; bases with no gene match: 10. Germline CDR1 and CDR2: DFQATT and SNEGSKA (reference sequence).

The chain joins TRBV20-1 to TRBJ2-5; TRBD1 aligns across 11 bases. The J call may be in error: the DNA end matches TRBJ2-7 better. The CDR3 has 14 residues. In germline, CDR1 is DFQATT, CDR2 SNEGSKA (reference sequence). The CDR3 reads CSARRGQGVNEQYF. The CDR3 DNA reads TGCAGTGCTAGAAGGGGACAGGGGGTTAACGAGCAGTACTTC.

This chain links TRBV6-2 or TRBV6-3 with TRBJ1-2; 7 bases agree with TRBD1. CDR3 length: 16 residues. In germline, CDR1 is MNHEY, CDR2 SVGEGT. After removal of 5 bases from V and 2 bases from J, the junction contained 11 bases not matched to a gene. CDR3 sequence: CASSPLDGTANYGYTF. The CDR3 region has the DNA TGTGCCAGCAGTCCCCTCGACGGGACAGCCAACTATGGCTACACCTTC.

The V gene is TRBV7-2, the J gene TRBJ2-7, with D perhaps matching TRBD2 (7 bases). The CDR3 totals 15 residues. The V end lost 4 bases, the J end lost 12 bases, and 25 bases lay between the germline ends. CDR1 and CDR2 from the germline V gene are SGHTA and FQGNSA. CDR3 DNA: TGTGCCAGCAGCTATGCGCGGGGGCCAACCTACGAGTGGTACTTC. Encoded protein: CASSYARGPTYEWYF.

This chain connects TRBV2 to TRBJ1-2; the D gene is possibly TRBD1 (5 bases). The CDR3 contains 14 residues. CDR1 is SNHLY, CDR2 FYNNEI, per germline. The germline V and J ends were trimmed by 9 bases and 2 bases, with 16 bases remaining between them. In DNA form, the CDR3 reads TGTGCCAGGAGGTCAGGGTTGCTAAACTATGGCTACACCTTC. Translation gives CARRSGLLNYGYTF.

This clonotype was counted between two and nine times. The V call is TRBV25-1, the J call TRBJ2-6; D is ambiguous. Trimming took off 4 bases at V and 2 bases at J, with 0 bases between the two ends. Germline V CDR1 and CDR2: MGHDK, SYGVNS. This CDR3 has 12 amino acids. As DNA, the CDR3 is TGTGCCAGCAGTGCTGGGGCCAACGTCCTGACTTTC. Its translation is CASSAGANVLTF.